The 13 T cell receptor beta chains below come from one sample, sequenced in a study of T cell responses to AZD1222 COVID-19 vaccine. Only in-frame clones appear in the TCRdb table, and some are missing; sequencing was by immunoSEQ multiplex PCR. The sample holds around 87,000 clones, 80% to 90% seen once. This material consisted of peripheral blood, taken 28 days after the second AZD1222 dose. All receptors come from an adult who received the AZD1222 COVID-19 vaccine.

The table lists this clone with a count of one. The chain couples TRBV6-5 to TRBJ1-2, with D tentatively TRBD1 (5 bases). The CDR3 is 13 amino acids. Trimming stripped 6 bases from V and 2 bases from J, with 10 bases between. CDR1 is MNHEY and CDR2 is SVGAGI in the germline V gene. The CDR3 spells CASSSGLNYGYTF. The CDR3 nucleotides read TGTGCCAGCAGCTCGGGACTCAACTATGGCTACACCTTC.

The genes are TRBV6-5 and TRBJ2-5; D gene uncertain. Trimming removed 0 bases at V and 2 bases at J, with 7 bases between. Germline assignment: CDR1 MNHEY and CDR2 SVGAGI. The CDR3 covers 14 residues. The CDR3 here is CASSYSNSQETQYF. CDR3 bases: TGTGCCAGCAGTTACTCCAACAGTCAAGAGACCCAGTACTTC.

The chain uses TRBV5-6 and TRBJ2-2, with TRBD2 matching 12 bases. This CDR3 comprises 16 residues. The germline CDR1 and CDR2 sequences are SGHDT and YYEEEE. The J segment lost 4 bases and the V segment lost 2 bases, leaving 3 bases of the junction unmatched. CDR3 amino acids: CASSFRTSGTTGELFF. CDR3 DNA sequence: TGTGCCAGCAGCTTCCGGACTAGCGGGACCACCGGGGAGCTGTTTTTT.

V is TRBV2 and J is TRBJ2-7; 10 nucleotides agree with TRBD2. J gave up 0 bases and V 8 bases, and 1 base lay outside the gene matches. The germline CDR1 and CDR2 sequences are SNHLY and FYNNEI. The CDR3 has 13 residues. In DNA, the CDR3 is TGTGCCAGCCGGACTAGCGGCTCCTACGAGCAGTACTTC. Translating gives CASRTSGSYEQYF.

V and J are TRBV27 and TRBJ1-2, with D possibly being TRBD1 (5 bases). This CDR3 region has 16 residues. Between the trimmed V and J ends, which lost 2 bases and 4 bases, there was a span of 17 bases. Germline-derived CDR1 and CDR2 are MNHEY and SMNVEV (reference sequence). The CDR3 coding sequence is TGTGCCAGCAGTTTAAGGCAGACAGCTAATGCCTATGGCTACACCTTC. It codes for CASSLRQTANAYGYTF.

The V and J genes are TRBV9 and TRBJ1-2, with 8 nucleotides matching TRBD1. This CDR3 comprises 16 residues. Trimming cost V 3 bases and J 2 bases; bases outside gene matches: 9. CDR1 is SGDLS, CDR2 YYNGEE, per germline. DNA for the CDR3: TGTGCCAGCAGCGCCAACGCAGGGGGCAGAAACTATGGCTACACCTTC. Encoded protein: CASSANAGGRNYGYTF.

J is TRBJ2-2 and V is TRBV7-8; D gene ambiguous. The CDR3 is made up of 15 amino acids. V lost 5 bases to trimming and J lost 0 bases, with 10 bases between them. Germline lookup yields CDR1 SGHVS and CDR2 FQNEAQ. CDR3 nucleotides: TGTGCCAGCAGCCCCCTGGATCCGAACACCGGGGAGCTGTTTTTT. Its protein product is CASSPLDPNTGELFF. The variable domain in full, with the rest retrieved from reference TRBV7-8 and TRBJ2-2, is GAGVSQSPRYKVAKRGQDVALRCDPISGHVSLFWYQQALGQGPEFLTYFQNEAQLDKSGLPSDRFFAERPEGSVSTLKIQRTQQEDSAVYLCASSPLDPNTGELFFGEGSRLTVL.

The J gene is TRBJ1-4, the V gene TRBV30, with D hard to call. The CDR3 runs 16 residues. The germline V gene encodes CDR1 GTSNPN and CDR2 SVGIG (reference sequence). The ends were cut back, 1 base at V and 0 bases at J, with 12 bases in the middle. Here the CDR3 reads CAWSDPRGPTNEKLFF. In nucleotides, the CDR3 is TGTGCCTGGAGTGACCCTCGAGGACCAACTAATGAAAAACTGTTTTTT.

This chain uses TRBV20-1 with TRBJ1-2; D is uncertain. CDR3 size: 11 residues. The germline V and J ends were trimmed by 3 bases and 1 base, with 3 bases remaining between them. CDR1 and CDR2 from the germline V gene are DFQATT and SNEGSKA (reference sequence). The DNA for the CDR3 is TGCAGTGCTAGGTATAACTATGGCTACACCTTC. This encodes CSARYNYGYTF.

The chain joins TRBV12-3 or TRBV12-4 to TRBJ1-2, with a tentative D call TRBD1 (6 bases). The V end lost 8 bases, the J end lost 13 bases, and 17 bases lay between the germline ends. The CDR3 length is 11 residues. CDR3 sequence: CASETRGGPTF. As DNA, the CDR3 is TGTGCCAGCGAGACTCGAGGGGGGCCCACCTTC.

CDR3 coding DNA: TGTGCCTGGGGGACGAGTGGCTACACCTTC. This codes for CAWGTSGYTF. The chain combines TRBV30 with TRBJ1-2; TRBD1 is a possible D gene (5 bases). The CDR3 is 10 residues long. The germline V and J ends were trimmed by 5 bases and 7 bases, with 8 bases remaining between them. The germline V gene encodes CDR1 GTSNPN and CDR2 SVGIG (reference sequence).

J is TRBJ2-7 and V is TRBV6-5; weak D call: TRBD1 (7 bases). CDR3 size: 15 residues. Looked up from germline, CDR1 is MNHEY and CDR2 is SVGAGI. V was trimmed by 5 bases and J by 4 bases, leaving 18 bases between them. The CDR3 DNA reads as TGTGCCAGCAGTACGCGGGGACAGTTCATTTACGAGCAGTACTTC. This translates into CASSTRGQFIYEQYF.

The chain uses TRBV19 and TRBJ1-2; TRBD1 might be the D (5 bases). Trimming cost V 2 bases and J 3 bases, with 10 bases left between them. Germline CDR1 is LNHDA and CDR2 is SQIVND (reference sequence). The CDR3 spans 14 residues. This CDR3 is CASSIFRDDYGYTF. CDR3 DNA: TGTGCCAGTAGTATATTCAGGGACGACTATGGCTACACCTTC.